This T cell receptor beta chain is drawn from a study of cytomegalovirus exposure and HLA in healthy donors. Both 60 Vbeta primers and 13 Jbeta primers went into the PCR. Measured with immunoSEQ multiplex PCR; TCRdb has only the in-frame clones, and not every one. This table has 150,000 to 200,000 clones, around three quarters appearing once. Concerning this clone: Its specificity is unknown.

Study results and limitations: Across HLA loci, a later analysis found differing TCR association rates, with DRB1 most and HLA-C fewest. Relative to equally common others, HLA-associated TCR beta chains showed greater clonal expansion in a later analysis.

The CDR3 contains 12 residues. Germline CDR1 and CDR2: SQVTM and ANQGSEA. The specimen sequenced was PBMCs. The genes are TRBV29-1 and TRBJ2-7; 8 bases agree with TRBD1. The clonotype was recovered from a woman younger than 45 in good health and CMV-seropositive. This CDR3 is CSAGGSSSEQYF. CDR3 DNA sequence: TGCAGTGCAGGGGGCTCTAGCAGCGAGCAGTACTTC.